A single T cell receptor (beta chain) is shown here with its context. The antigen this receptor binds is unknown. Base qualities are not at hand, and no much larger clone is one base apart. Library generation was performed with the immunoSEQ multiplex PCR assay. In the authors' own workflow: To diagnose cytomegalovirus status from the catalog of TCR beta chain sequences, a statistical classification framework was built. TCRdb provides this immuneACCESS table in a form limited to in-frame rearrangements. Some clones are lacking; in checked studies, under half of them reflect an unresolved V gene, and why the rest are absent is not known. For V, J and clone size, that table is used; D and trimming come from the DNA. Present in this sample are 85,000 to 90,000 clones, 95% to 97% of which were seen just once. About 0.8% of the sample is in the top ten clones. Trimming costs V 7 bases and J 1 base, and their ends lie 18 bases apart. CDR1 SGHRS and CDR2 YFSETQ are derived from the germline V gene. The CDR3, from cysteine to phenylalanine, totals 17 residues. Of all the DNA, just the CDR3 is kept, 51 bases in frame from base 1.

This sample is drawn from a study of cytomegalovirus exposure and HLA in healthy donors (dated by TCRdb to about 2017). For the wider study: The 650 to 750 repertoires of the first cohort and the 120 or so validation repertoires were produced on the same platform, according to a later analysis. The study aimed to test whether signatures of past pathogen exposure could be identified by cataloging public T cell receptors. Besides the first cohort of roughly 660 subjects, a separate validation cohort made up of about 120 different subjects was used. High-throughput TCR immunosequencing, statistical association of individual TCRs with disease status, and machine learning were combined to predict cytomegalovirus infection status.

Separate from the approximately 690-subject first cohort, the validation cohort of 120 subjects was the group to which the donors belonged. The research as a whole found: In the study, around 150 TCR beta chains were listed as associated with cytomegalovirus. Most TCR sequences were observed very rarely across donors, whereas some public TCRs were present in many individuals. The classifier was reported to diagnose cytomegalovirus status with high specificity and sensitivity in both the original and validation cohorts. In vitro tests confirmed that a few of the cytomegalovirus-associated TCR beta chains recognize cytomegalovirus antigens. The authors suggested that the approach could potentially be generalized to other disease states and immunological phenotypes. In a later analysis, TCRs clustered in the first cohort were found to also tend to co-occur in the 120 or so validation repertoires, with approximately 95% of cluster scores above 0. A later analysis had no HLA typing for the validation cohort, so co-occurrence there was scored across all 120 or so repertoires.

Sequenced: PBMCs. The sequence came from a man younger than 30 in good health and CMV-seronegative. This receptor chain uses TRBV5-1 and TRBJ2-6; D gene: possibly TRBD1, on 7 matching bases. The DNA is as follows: TGCGCCAGCCGCGAGTTGCCAGGGGGGTCTGGGGCCAACGTCCTGACTTTC. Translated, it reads CASRELPGGSGANVLTF.